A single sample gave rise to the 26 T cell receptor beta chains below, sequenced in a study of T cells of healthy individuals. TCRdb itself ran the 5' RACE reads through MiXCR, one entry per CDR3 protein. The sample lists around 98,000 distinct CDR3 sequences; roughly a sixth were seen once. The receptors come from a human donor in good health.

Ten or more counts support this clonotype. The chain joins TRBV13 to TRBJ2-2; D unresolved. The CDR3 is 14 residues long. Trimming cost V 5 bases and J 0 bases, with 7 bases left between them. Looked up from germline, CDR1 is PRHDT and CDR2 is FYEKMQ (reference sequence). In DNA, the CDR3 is TGTGCCAGCAGCGTCTCTACGAACACCGGGGAGCTGTTTTTT. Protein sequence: CASSVSTNTGELFF.

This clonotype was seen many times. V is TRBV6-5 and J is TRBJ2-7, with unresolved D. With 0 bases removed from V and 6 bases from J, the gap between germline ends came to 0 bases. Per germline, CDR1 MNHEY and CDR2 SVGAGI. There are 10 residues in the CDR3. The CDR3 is CASSYSEQYF. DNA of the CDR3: TGTGCCAGCAGTTACTCCGAGCAGTACTTC.

The CDR3 loop reads CASSFAHNLTYEQYF. For the CDR3, the DNA is TGTGCCAGCAGTTTCGCCCATAATTTGACCTACGAGCAGTACTTC. The rearrangement links TRBV28 to TRBJ2-7; D is unclear. Trimming cost V 3 bases and J 2 bases, with 14 bases left between them. Germline CDR1 reads MDHEN; CDR2 reads SYDVKM. The CDR3 is 15 amino acids.

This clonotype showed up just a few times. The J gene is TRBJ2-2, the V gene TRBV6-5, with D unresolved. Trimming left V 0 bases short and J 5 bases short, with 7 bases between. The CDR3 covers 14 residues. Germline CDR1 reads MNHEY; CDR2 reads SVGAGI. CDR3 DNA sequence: TGTGCCAGCAGTTACTCCTTCGAAACCGGGGAGCTGTTTTTT. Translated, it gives CASSYSFETGELFF.

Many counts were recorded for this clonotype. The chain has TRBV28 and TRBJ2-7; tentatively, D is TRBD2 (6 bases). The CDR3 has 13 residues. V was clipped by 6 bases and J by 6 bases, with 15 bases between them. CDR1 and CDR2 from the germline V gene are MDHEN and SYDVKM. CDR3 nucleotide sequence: TGTGCCAGCAGATTCGTCTGGGGAGGCGAGCAGTACTTC. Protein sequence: CASRFVWGGEQYF.

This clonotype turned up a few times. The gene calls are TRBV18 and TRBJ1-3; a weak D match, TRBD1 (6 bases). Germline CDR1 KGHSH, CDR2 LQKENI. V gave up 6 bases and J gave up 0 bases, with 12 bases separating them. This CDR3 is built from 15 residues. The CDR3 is CASSPDRNSGNTIYF. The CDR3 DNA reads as TGTGCCAGCTCCCCTGACAGGAACTCTGGAAACACCATATATTTT.

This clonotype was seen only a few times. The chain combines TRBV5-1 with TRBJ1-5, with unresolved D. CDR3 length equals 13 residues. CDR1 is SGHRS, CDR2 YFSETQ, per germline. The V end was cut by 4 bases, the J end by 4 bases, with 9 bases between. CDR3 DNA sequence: TGCGCCAGCAGCGCGGACCCGAATCAGCCCCAGCATTTT. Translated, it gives CASSADPNQPQHF.

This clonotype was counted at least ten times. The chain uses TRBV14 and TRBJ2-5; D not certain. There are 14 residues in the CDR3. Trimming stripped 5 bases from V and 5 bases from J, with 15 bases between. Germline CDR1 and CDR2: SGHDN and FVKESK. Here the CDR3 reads CASSEPSFAETQYF. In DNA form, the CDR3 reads TGTGCCAGCAGCGAACCCTCCTTCGCCGAGACCCAGTACTTC.

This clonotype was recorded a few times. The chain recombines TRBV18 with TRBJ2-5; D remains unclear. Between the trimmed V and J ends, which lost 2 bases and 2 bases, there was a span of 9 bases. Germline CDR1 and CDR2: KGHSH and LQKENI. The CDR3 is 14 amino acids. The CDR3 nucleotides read TGTGCCAGCTCACCATGGCAGGTTCAAGAGACCCAGTACTTC. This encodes CASSPWQVQETQYF.

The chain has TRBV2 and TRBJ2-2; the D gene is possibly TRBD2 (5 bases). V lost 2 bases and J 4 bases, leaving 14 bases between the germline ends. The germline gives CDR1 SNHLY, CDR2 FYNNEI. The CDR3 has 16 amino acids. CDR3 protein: CASSELLGRGTGELFF. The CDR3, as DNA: TGTGCCAGCAGTGAACTTTTAGGACGGGGCACCGGGGAGCTGTTTTTT.

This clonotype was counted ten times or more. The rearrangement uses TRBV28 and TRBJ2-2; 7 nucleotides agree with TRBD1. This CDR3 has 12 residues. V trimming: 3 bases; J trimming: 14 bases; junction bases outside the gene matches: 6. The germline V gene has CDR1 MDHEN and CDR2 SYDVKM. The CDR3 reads CASSFTGQELFF. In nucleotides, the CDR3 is TGTGCCAGCAGTTTCACTGGACAGGAACTGTTTTTT.

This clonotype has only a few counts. CDR3 residues: CASSLRLAVNDNEQFF. The CDR3 coding sequence is TGTGCCAGCAGCTTAAGACTAGCGGTTAACGACAATGAGCAGTTCTTC. V usage is TRBV7-8 and J usage is TRBJ2-1; 9 bases map to TRBD2. With 2 bases clipped from V and 5 bases from J, the junction kept 7 bases outside the gene matches. The CDR3 spans 16 residues. The V gene's germline CDR1 is SGHVS and CDR2 FQNEAQ.

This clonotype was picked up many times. This CDR3 reads CASSLNSRTGELFF. The CDR3 DNA sequence: TGTGCCAGCAGCTTGAACAGTCGAACCGGGGAGCTGTTTTTT. This chain links TRBV7-3 with TRBJ2-2; D unresolved. Per the germline V gene, CDR1 is SGHTA and CDR2 is FQGTGA. Trimming pared 3 bases from V and 5 bases from J, leaving 10 bases between. CDR3 length: 14 residues. The entire variable domain, with the rest obtained from reference TRBV7-3 and TRBJ2-2, is as follows: GAGVSQTPSNKVTEKGKYVELRCDPISGHTALYWYRQSLGQGPEFLIYFQGTGAADDSGLPNDRFFAVRPEGSVSTLKIQRTERGDSAVYLCASSLNSRTGELFFGEGSRLTVL.

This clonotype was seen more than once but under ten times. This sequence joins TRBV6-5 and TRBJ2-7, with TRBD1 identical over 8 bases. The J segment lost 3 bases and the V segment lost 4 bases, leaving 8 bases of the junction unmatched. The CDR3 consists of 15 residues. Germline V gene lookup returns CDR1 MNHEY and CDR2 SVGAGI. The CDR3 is CASSFAGTGLYEQYF. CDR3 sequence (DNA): TGTGCCAGCAGTTTTGCCGGGACAGGCCTCTACGAGCAGTACTTC.

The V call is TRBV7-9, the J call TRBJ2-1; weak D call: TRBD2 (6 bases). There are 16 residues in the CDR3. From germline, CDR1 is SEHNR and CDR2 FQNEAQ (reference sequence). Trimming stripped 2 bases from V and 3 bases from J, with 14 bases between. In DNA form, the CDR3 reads TGTGCCAGCAGCTTACCCGGGACTGGGATCTACAATGAGCAGTTCTTC. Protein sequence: CASSLPGTGIYNEQFF.

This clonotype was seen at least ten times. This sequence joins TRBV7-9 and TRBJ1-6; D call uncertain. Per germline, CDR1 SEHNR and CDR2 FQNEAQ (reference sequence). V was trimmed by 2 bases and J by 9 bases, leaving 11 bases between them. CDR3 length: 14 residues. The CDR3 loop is CASSLTGEGSPLHF. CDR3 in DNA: TGTGCCAGCAGCTTAACGGGTGAAGGTTCACCCCTCCACTTT.

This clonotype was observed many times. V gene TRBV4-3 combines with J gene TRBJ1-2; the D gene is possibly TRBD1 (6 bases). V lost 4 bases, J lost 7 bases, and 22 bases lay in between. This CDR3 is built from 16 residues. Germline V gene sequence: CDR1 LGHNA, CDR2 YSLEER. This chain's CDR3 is CASSRGTGFFTFGYTF. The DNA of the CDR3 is TGCGCCAGCAGCCGGGGAACAGGGTTTTTCACTTTTGGCTACACCTTC.

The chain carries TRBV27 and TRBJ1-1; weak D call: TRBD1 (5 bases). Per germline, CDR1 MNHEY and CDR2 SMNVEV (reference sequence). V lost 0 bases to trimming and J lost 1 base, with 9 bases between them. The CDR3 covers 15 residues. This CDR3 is CASSLSRQGNTEAFF. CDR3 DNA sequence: TGTGCCAGCAGTTTATCGAGGCAGGGGAACACTGAAGCTTTCTTT.

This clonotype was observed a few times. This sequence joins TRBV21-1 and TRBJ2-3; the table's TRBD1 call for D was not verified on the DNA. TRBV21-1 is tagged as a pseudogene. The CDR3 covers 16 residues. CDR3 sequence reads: CASSNGGGHFTDTQYF. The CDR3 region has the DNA TGTGCCAGCAGCAATGGTGGGGGACATTTTACAGATACGCAGTATTTT.

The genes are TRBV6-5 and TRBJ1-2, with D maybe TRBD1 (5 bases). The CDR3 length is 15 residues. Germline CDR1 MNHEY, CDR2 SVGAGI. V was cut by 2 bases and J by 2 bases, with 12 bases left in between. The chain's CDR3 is CASSYGQGRNYGYTF. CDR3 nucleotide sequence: TGTGCCAGCAGTTACGGTCAGGGAAGGAACTATGGCTACACCTTC.

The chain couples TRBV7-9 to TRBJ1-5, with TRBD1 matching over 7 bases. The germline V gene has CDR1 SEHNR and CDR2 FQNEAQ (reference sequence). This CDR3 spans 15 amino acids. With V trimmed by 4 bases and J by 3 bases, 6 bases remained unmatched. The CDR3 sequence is CASSSPQGPNQPQHF. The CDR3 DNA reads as TGTGCCAGCAGCTCGCCACAGGGGCCCAATCAGCCCCAGCATTTT.

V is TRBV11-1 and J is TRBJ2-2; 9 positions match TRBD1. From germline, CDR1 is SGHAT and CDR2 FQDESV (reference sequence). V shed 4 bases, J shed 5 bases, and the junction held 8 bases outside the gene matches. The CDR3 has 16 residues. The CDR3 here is CASSYRTGAQTGELFF. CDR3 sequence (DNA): TGTGCCAGCAGCTACCGGACAGGGGCGCAAACCGGGGAGCTGTTTTTT.

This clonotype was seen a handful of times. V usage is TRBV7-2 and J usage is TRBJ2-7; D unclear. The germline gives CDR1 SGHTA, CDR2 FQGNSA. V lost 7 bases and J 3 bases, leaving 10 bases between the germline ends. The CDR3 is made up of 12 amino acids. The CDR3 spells CASITESYEQYF. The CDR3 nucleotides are TGTGCCAGCATCACGGAGAGCTACGAGCAGTACTTC.

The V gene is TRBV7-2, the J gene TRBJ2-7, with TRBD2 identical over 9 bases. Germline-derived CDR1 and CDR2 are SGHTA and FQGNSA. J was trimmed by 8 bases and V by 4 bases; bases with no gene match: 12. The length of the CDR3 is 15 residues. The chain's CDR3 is CASSSPSGDPTKQYF. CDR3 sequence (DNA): TGTGCCAGCAGCTCCCCTAGCGGGGACCCTACGAAGCAGTACTTC.

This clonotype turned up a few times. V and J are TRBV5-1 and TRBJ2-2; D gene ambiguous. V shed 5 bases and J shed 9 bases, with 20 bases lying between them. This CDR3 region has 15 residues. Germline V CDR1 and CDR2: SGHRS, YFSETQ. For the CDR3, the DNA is TGCGCCAGCAGAGACCCCACGGCGGTGGCCAGGGAGCTGTTTTTT. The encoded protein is CASRDPTAVARELFF. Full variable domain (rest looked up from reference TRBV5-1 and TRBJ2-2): KAGVTQTPRYLIKTRGQQVTLSCSPISGHRSVSWYQQTPGQGLQFLFEYFSETQRNKGNFPGRFSGRQFSNSRSEMNVSTLELGDSALYLCASRDPTAVARELFFGEGSRLTVL.

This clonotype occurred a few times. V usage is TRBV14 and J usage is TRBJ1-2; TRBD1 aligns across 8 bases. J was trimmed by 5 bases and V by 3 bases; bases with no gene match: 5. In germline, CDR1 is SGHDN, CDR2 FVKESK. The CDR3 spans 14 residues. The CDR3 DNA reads TGTGCCAGCAGCCAGGACAGGGCTCGGTATGGCTACACCTTC. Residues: CASSQDRARYGYTF.